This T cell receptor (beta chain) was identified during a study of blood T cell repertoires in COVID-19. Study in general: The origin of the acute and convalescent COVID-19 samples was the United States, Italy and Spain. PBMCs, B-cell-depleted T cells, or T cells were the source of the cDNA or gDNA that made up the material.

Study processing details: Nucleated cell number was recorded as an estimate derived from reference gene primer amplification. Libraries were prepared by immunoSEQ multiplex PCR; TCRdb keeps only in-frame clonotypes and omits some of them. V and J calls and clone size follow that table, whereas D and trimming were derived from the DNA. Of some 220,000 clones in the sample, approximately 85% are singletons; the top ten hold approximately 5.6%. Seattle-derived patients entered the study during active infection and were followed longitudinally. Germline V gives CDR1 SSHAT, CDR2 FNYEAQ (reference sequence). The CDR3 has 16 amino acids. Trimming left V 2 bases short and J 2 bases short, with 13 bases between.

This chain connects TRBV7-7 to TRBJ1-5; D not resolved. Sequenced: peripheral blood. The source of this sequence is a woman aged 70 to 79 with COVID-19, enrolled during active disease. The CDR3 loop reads CASSLRTQAGNQPQHF. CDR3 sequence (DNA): TGTGCCAGCAGCTTACGCACCCAGGCTGGCAATCAGCCCCAGCATTTT.